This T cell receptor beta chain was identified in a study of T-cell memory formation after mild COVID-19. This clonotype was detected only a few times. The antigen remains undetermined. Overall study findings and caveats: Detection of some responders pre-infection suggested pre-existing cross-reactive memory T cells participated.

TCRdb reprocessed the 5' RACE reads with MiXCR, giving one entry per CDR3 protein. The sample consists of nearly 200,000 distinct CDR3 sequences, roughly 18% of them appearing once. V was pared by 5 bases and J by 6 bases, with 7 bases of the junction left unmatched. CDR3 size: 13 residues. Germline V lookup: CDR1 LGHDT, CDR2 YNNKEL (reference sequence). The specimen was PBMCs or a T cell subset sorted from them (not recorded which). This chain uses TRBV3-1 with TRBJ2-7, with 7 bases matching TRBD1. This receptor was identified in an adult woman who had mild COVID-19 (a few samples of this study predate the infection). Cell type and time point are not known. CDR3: CASSKRQGVEQYF. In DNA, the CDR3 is TGTGCCAGCAGCAAAAGACAGGGAGTCGAGCAGTACTTC.